This TCR beta chain was identified in a study of blood T cell repertoires in COVID-19. Study at large: Donors in the United States, Italy and Spain gave samples during acute or convalescent COVID-19. From T cells, B-cell-depleted T cells, or PBMCs came the material, which was cDNA or gDNA.

Sequenced by immunoSEQ multiplex PCR; TCRdb stores in-frame clones only, minus some. The table shows a few hundred thousand clones, with 86% occurring only once. The CDR3 runs to 13 residues. The germline V and J ends were trimmed by 3 bases and 3 bases, with 9 bases remaining between them. CDR1 and CDR2 (germline): MNHNS, SASEGT. What was sequenced was peripheral blood. The sequence was obtained from a woman in her forties or fifties with acute or convalescent COVID-19. This sequence joins TRBV6-1 and TRBJ2-7; no clear D. CDR3 loop: CASSEFSFYEQYF. CDR3 DNA sequence: TGTGCCAGCAGTGAGTTCAGTTTCTACGAGCAGTACTTC.